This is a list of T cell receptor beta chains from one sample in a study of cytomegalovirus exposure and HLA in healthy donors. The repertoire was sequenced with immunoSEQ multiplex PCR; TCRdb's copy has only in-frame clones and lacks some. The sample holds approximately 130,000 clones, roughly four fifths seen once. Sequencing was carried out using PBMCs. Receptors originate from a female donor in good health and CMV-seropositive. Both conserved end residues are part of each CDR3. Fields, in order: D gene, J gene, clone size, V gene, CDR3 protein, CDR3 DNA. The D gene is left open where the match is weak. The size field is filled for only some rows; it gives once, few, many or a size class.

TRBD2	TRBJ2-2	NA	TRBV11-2	CASSLALGTSKTGELFF	TGTGCCAGCAGCTTAGCTCTTGGGACTAGTAAGACCGGGGAGCTGTTTTTT
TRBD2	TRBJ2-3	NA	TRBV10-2	CASSSPSGYSTDTQYF	TGCGCCAGCAGTTCACCTAGCGGGTATAGCACAGATACGCAGTATTTT
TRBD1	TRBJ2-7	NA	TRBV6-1	CASRAGGSGYEQYF	TGTGCCAGCAGAGCAGGGGGTTCGGGCTACGAGCAGTACTTC
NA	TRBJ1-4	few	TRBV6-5	CASSYSPQEKLFF	TGTGCCAGCAGTTACTCTCCCCAAGAAAAACTGTTTTTT
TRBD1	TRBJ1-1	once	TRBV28	CASRQGASTEAFF	TGTGCCAGCCGACAGGGGGCGAGCACTGAAGCTTTCTTT
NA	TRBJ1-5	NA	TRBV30	CAWSYGQPSVQPQHF	TGTGCCTGGAGTTATGGACAGCCGTCCGTTCAGCCCCAGCATTTT
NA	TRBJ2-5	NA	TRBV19	CASTNRGGETQYF	TGTGCCAGTACTAATAGAGGGGGTGAGACCCAGTACTTC
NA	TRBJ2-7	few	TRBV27	CASSLRSGSSYEQYF	TGTGCCAGCAGTTTAAGGAGCGGGTCCTCCTACGAGCAGTACTTC
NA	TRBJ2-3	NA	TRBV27	CASSPHGQSTQYF	TGTGCCAGCAGCCCACATGGACAGAGTACGCAGTATTTT
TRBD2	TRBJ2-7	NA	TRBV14	CATLGCGGNSYEQYF	TGTGCCACCCTTGGGTGCGGGGGGAACTCCTACGAGCAGTACTTC